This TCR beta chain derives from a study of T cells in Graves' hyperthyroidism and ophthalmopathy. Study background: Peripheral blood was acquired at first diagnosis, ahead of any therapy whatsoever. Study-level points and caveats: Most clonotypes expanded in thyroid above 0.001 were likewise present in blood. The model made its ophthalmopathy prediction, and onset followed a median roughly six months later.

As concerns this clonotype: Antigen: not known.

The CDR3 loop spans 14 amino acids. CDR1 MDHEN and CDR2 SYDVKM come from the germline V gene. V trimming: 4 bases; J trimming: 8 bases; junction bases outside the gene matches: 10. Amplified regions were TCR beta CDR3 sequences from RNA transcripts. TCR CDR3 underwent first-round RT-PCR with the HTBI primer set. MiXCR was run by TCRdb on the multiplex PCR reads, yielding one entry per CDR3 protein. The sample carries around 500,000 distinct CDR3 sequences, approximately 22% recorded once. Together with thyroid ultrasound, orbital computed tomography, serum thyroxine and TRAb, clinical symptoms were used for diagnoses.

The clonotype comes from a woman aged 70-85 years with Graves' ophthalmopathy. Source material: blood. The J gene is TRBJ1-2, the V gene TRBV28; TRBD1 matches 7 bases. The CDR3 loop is CASSSGQPTGGYTF. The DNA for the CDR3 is TGTGCCAGCAGTTCGGGACAGCCGACCGGGGGCTACACCTTC.